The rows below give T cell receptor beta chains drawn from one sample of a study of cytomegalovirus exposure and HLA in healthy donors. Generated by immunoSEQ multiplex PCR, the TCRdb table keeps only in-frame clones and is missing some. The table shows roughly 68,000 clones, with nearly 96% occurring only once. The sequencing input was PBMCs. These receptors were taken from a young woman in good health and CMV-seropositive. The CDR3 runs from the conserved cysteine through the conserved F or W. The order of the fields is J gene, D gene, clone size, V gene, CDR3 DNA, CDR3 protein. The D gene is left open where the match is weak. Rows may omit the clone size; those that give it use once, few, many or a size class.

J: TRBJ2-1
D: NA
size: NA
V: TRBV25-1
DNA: TGTGCCAGCGTCGGGGACTCCTACAATGAGCAGTTCTTC
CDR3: CASVGDSYNEQFF

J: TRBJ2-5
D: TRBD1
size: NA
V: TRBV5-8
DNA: TGTGCCAGCAGCTTGGGGGACAGGGCCCAAGAGACCCAGTACTTC
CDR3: CASSLGDRAQETQYF

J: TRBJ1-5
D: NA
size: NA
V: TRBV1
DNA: TGCACCAGCAGCCAAGATTCGGCGGCAAATCAGCCCCAGCATTTT
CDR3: CTSSQDSAANQPQHF

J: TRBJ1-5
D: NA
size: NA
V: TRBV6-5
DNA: TGTGCCAGCCCAGGGTACTTGCAGCCCCAGCATTTT
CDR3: CASPGYLQPQHF

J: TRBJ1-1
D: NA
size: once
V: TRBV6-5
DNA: TGTGCCAGCAGGAACAGGAGAATGAACACTGAAGCTTTCTTT
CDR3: CASRNRRMNTEAFF

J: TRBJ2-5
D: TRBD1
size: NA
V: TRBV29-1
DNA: TGCAGCGTTGACCCGACAGGGACAGAGACCCAGTACTTC
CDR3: CSVDPTGTETQYF

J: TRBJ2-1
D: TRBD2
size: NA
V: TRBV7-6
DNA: TGTGCCAGCAGCTTAGCCCCTCTAGCGGGAGGTAGTGAGCAGTTCTTC
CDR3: CASSLAPLAGGSEQFF

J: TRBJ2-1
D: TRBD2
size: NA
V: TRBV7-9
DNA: TGTGCCAGCAGCCCCGGTACTAGCGGGGGCTCGTATGAGCAGTTCTTC
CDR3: CASSPGTSGGSYEQFF

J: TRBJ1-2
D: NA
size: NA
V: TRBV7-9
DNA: TGTGCCAGCAGCCCAACGGGAGGGGGTCTTCGCTATGGCTACACCTTC
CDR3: CASSPTGGGLRYGYTF

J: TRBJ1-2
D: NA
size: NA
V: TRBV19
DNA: TGTGCCAGTAGTTCTCCCGGGACAAGCACCTTC
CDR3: CASSSPGTSTF

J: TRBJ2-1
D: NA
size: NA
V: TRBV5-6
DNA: TGTGCCAGCAGCTCTGGACAACCCTACAATGAGCAGTTCTTC
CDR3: CASSSGQPYNEQFF

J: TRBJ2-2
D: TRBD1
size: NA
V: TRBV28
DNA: TGTGCCAGCAGTGGGGACAGTGCTAACGCGAACACCGGGGAGCTGTTTTTT
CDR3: CASSGDSANANTGELFF

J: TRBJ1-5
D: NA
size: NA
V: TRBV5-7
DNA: TGTGCCAGCCGTACGGGTAGCAATCAGCCCCAGCATTTT
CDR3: CASRTGSNQPQHF

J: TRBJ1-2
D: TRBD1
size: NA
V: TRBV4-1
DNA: TGCGCCAGCAGCGCAGCCGGGACAGGGGTCTATGGCTACACCTTC
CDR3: CASSAAGTGVYGYTF

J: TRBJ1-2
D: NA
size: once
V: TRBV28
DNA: TGTGCCAGCAGTTTAGAAGGGGCTACGGGCTACACCTTC
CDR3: CASSLEGATGYTF

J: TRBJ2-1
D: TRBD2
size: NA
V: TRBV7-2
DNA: TGTGCCAGCAGCCCGAATGTCGCGGGAGGATTTAATGAGCAGTTCTTC
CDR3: CASSPNVAGGFNEQFF

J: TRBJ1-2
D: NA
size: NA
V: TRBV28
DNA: TGTGCCAGCAGTTTAGGGGCAGACCACTATGGCTACACCTTC
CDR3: CASSLGADHYGYTF

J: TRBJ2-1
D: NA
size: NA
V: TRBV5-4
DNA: TGTGCCAGCAGCTCCCCTAATGAGCAGTTCTTC
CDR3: CASSSPNEQFF

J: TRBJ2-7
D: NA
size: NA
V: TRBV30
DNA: TGTGCCTGGAGTGTTGACAGGGTACTAGCCCGGCAGTACTTC
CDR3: CAWSVDRVLARQYF

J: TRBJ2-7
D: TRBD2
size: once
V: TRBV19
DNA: TGTGCCAGTAGTATCTCAGCGGGAGTAATCGACGAGCAGTACTTC
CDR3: CASSISAGVIDEQYF

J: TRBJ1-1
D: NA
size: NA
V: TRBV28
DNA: TGTGCCAGCAGTTCTAACCAGAACACTGAAGCTTTCTTT
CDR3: CASSSNQNTEAFF

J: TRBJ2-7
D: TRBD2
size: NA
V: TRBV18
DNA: TGTGCCAGCTCACCACCGTCGCGGGAGGGTGGGGAGCAGTACTTC
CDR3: CASSPPSREGGEQYF

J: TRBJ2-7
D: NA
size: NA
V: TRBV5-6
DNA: TGTGCCAGCAGCTTCGGAGCGCAGCTCTACGAGCAGTACTTC
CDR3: CASSFGAQLYEQYF

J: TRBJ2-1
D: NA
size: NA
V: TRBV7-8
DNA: TGTGCCAGCAGCTTAGACCCCGGGTTGAATGAGCAGTTCTTC
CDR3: CASSLDPGLNEQFF

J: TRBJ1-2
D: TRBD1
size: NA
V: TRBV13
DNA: TGTGCCAGCAGCTTAGGAAACGACAGGGGACGAAGCGGCTACACCTTC
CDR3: CASSLGNDRGRSGYTF

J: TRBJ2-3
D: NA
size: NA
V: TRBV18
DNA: TGTGCCAGCTCACCCAAACTCACAGATACGCAGTATTTT
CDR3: CASSPKLTDTQYF

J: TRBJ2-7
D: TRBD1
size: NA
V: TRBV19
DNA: TGTGCCAGTAGCCCCGGGACAGGGCCTGACGAGCAGTACTTC
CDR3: CASSPGTGPDEQYF

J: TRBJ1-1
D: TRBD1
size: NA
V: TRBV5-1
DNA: TGCGCCAGCAGCGACGGTGGAGGGGGCGTAACTGAAGCTTTCTTT
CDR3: CASSDGGGGVTEAFF

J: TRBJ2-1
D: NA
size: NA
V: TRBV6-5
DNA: TGTGCCAGCAGTTCTACCGGGACTCGCTCCTACAATGAGCAGTTCTTC
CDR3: CASSSTGTRSYNEQFF

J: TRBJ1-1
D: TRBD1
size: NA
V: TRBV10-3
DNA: TGTGCCATCAGTGAAAGACAGGGGTTGAACACTGAAGCTTTCTTT
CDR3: CAISERQGLNTEAFF

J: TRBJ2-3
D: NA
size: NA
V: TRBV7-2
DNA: TGTGCCAGCAGCAAAGACCCCAGGGATACGCAGTATTTT
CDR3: CASSKDPRDTQYF

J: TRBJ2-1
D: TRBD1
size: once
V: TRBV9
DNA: TGTGCCAGCAGCGTAGATGGGACAGGGTGGAATGAGCAGTTCTTC
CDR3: CASSVDGTGWNEQFF

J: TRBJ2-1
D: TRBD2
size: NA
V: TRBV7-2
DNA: TGTGCCAGCAGCTCCCCGGGACTAGCCGGCAATGAGCAGTTCTTC
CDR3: CASSSPGLAGNEQFF

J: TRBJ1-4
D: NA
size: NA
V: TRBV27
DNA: TGTGCCAGCAGCCTAGGGGGAGGGGCTAATGAAAAACTGTTTTTT
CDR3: CASSLGGGANEKLFF

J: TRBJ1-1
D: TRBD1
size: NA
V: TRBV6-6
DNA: TGTGCCAGCAGTTTCGACAGGGGTCGGACTGAAGCTTTCTTT
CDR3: CASSFDRGRTEAFF

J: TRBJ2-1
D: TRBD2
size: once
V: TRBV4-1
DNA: TGCGCCAGCAGCCAACGGCCGGGACTAGAAGACAATGAGCAGTTCTTC
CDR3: CASSQRPGLEDNEQFF

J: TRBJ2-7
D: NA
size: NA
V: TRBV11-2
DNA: TGTGCCAGCAGCTGGGCAGGGGAGTCCTACGAGCAGTACTTC
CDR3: CASSWAGESYEQYF

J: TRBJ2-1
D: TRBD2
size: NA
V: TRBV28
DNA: TGTGCCAGCAGTTATTCCAGGACTAGCGGGGGGCTGAGGGATGAGCAGTTCTTC
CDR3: CASSYSRTSGGLRDEQFF

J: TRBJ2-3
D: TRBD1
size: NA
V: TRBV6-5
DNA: TGTGCCAGCAGCTCGACAGGGTTGAAAATTTGGTATTTT
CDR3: CASSSTGLKIWYF

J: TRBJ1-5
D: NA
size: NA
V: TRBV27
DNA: TGTGCCAGCAGTCCAGGACAGACCAGCAATCAGCCCCAGCATTTT
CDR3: CASSPGQTSNQPQHF

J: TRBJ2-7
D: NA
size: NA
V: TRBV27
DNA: TGTGCCAGCAGTTCCAGGTCCTACGAGCAGTACTTC
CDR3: CASSSRSYEQYF

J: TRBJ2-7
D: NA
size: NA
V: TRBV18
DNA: TGTGCCAGCTCACCATACAGGGTGGGACCCTACGAGCAGTACTTC
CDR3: CASSPYRVGPYEQYF

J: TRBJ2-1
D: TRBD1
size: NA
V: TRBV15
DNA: TGTGCCACCAGCAACGACAGGGGGGAAGGAAATGAGCAGTTCTTC
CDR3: CATSNDRGEGNEQFF

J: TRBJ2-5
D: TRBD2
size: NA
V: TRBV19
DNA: TGTGCCAGTAGTTCGGCCGGGGGAGCGGGAGTAGAGACCCAGTACTTC
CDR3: CASSSAGGAGVETQYF

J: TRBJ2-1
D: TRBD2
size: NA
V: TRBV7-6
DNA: TGTGCCAGCAGCTTAGGGGTAGCGGGAGGGTCCTACAATGAGCAGTTCTTC
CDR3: CASSLGVAGGSYNEQFF

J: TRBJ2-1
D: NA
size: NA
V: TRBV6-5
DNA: TGTGCCAGCAGTTACTCGATTAGGACTGGGAATGAGCAGTTCTTC
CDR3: CASSYSIRTGNEQFF

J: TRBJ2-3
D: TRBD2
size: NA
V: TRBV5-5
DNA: TGTGCCAGCAGCTTGGTACCCCTAGCGGTCACAGATACGCAGTATTTT
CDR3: CASSLVPLAVTDTQYF

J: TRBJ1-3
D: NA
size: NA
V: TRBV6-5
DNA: TGTGCCAGCAGTTACTCTTCGACACGCTCTGGAAACACCATATATTTT
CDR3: CASSYSSTRSGNTIYF

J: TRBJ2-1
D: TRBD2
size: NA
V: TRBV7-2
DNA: TGTGCCAGCAGCTTAGCGCCTGTTGCGGGAGTCTCCTACAATGAGCAGTTCTTC
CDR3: CASSLAPVAGVSYNEQFF

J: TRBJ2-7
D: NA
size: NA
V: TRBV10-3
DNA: TGTGCCATCAGTGCCTTCCCTCGGGGGACTCTCTCCTACGAGCAGTACTTC
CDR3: CAISAFPRGTLSYEQYF

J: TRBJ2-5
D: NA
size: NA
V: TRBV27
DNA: TGTGCCAGCAGTTCCTACAGGGGAGGCCAAGAGACCCAGTACTTC
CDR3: CASSSYRGGQETQYF

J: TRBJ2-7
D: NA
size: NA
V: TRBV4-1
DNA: TGCGCCAGCAGCTACCGGGGAGATGGCACCTACGAGCAGTACTTC
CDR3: CASSYRGDGTYEQYF

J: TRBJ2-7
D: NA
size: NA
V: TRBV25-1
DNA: TGTGCCAGCAGTGAACGCTTTCTAGACGAGCAGTACTTC
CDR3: CASSERFLDEQYF

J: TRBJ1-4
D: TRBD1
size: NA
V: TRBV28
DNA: TGTGCCAGCAGTTTACCGACAGGGATGAGTGAAAAACTGTTTTTT
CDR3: CASSLPTGMSEKLFF

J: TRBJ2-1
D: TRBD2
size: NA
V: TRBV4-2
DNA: TGTGCCAGCAGCCAAGAGTCTCACGGACTAGCCTCCTACAATGAGCAGTTCTTC
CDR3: CASSQESHGLASYNEQFF

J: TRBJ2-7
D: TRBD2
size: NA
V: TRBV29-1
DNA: TGCAGCGTCCTCGGGGGGGGGATTAAACCCACCGCCTACGAGCAGTACTTC
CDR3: CSVLGGGIKPTAYEQYF